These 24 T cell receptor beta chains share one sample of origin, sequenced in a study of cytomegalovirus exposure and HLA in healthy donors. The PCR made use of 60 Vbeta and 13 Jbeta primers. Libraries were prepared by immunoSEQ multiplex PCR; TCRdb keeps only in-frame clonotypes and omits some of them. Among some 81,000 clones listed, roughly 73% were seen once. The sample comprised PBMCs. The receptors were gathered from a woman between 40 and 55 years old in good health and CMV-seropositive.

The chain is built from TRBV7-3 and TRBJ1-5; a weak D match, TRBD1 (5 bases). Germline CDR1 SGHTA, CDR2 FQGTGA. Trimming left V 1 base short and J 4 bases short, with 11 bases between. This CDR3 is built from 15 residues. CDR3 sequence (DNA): TGTGCCAGCAGCTTAAATTCCCAGGGTAATCAGCCCCAGCATTTT. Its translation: CASSLNSQGNQPQHF. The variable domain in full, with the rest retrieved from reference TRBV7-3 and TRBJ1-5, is GAGVSQTPSNKVTEKGKYVELRCDPISGHTALYWYRQSLGQGPEFLIYFQGTGAADDSGLPNDRFFAVRPEGSVSTLKIQRTERGDSAVYLCASSLNSQGNQPQHFGDGTRLSIL.

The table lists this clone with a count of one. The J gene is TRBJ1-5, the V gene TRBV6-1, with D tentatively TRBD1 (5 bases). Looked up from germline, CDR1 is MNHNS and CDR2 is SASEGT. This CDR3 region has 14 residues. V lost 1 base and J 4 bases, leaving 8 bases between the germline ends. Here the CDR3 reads CASSEVGGNQPQHF. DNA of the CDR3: TGTGCCAGCAGTGAAGTCGGGGGGAATCAGCCCCAGCATTTT.

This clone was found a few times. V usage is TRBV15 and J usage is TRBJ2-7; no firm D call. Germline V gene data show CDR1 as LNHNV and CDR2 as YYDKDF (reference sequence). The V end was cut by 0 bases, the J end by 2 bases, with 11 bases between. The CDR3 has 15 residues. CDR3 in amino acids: CATSRDRPGTYEQYF. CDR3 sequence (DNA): TGTGCCACCAGCAGAGATCGGCCAGGTACCTACGAGCAGTACTTC.

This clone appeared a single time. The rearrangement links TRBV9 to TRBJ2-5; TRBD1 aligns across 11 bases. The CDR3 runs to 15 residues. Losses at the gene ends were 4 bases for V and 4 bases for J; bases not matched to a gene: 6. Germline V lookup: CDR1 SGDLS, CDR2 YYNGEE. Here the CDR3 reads CASSPRTGGTETQYF. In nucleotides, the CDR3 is TGTGCCAGCAGCCCACGGACAGGGGGCACAGAGACCCAGTACTTC.

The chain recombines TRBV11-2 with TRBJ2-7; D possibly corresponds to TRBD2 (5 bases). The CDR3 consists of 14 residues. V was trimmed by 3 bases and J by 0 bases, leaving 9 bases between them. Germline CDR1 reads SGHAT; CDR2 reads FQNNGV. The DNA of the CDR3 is TGTGCCAGCAGCTTTGGACGGGGCTCCTACGAGCAGTACTTC. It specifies CASSFGRGSYEQYF.

This chain's CDR3 is CASSPPLPYEQYF. In nucleotides, the CDR3 is TGTGCCAGCAGTCCCCCCCTTCCCTACGAGCAGTACTTC. The chain recombines TRBV28 with TRBJ2-7; D ambiguous. V was clipped by 5 bases and J by 2 bases, with 10 bases between them. Germline CDR1 and CDR2: MDHEN and SYDVKM. The CDR3 is 13 amino acids.

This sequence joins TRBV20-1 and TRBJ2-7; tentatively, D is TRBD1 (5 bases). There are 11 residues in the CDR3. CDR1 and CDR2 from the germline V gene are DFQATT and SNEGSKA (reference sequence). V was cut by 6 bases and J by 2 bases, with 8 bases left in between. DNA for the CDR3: TGCAGTGCCCAGGGCGCCTACGAGCAGTACTTC. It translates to CSAQGAYEQYF.

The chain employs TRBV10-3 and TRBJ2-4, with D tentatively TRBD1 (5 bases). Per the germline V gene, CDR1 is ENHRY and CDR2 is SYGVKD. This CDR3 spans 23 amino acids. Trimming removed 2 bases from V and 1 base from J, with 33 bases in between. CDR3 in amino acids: CAISELGKSGGAGYNGAKNIQYF. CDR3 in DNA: TGTGCCATCAGTGAGCTGGGCAAATCTGGTGGGGCTGGGTATAATGGGGCCAAAAACATTCAGTACTTC.

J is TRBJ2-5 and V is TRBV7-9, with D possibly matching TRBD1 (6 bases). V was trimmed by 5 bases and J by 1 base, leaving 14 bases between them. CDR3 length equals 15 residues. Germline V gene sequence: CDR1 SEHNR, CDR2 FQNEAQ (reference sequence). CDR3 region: CASSRQTGLQETQYF. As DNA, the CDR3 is TGTGCCAGCAGCCGACAAACAGGGCTCCAAGAGACCCAGTACTTC. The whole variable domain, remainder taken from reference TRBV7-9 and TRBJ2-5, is DTGVSQNPRHKITKRGQNVTFRCDPISEHNRLYWYRQTLGQGPEFLTYFQNEAQLEKSRLLSDRFSAERPKGSFSTLEIQRTEQGDSAMYLCASSRQTGLQETQYFGPGTRLLVL.

CDR3 amino acids: CASSRETGGEQYF. CDR3 nucleotides: TGTGCCAGCTCCCGAGAGACAGGGGGCGAGCAGTACTTC. The J gene is TRBJ2-7, the V gene TRBV18; 9 bases match TRBD1. V dropped 6 bases and J dropped 6; count of bases not matched to a gene: 6. Germline V CDR1 and CDR2: KGHSH, LQKENI. This CDR3 contains 13 residues.

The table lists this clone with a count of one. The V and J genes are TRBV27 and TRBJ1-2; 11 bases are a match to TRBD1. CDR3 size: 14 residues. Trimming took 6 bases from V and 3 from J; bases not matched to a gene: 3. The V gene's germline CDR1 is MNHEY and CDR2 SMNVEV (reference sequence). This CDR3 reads CASRWTGGDYGYTF. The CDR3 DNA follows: TGTGCCAGCAGATGGACAGGGGGCGACTATGGCTACACCTTC.

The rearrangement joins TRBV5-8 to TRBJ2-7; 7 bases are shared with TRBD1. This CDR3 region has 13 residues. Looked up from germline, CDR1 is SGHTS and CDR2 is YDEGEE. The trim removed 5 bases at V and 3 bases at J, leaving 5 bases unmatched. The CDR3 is CASRPRTGYEQYF. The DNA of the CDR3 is TGTGCCAGCAGACCGAGGACAGGCTACGAGCAGTACTTC.

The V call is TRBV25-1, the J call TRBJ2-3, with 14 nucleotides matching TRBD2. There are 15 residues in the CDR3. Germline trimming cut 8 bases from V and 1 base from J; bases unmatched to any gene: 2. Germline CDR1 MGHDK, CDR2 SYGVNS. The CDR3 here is CASGGLAGGTDTQYF. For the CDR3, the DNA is TGTGCCAGCGGGGGACTAGCGGGGGGCACAGATACGCAGTATTTT. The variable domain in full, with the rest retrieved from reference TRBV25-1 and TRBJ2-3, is EADIYQTPRYLVIGTGKKITLECSQTMGHDKMYWYQQDPGMELHLIHYSYGVNSTEKGDLSSESTVSRIRTEHFPLTLESARPSHTSQYLCASGGLAGGTDTQYFGPGTRLTVL.

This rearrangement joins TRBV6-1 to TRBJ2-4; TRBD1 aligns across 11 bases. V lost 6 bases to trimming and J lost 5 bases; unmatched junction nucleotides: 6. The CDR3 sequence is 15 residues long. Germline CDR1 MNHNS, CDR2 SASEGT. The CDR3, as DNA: TGTGCCAGCAGGATGGGACAGGGGGGAGAAAACATTCAGTACTTC. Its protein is CASRMGQGGENIQYF.

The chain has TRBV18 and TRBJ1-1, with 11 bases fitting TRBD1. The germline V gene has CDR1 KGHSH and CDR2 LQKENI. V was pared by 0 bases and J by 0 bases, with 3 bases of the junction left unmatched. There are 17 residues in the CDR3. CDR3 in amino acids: CASSPPGTGGLNTEAFF. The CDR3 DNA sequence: TGTGCCAGCTCACCACCGGGGACAGGGGGGCTGAACACTGAAGCTTTCTTT.

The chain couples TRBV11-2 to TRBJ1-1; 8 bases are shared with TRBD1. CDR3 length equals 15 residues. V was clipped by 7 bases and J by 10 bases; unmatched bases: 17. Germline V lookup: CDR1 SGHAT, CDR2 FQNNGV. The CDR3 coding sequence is TGTGCCAGCAATAAAGGGTACAGGGGGGTCGTCGGAGCTTTCTTT. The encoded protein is CASNKGYRGVVGAFF. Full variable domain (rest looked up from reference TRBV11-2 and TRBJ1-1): EAGVAQSPRYKIIEKRQSVAFWCNPISGHATLYWYQQILGQGPKLLIQFQNNGVVDDSQLPKDRFSAERLKGVDSTLKIQPAKLEDSAVYLCASNKGYRGVVGAFFGQGTRLTVV.

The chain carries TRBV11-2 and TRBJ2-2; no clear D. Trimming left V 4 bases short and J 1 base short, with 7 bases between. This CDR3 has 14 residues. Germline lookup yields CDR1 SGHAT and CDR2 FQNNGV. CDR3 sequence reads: CASSSYRNTGELFF. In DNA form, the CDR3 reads TGTGCCAGCAGCTCCTACAGGAACACCGGGGAGCTGTTTTTT.

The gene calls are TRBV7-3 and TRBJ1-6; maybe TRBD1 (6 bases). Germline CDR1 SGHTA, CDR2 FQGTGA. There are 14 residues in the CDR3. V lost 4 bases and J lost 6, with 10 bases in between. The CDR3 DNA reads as TGTGCCAGCAGCTCAGGACAGCTTAATTCACCCCTCCACTTT. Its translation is CASSSGQLNSPLHF.

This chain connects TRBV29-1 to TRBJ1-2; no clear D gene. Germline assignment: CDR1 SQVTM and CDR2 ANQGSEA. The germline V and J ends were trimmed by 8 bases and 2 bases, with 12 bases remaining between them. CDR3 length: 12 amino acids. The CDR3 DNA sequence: TGCAGCTTCGAGGAGGCGAACTATGGCTACACCTTC. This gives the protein CSFEEANYGYTF.

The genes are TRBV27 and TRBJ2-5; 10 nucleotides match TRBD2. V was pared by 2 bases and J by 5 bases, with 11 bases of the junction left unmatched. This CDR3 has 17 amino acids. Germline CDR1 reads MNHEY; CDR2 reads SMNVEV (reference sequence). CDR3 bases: TGTGCCAGCAGTTTAAGGAGAAGCGGGGGGGCGCAGGAGACCCAGTACTTC. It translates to CASSLRRSGGAQETQYF.

The CDR3 region is CASSLGTGSYNEQFF. In DNA form, the CDR3 reads TGTGCCAGCAGCTTGGGAACAGGGTCCTACAATGAGCAGTTCTTC. The rearrangement uses TRBV7-3 and TRBJ2-1; D may be TRBD1 (6 bases). V was cut by 3 bases and J by 1 base, with 10 bases left in between. This CDR3 is 15 amino acids long. The germline V gene encodes CDR1 SGHTA and CDR2 FQGTGA.

In nucleotides, the CDR3 is TGTGCCAGCAGCCGGGGGGCTGGCACAGATACGCAGTATTTT. It specifies CASSRGAGTDTQYF. The chain employs TRBV25-1 and TRBJ2-3; weak D call: TRBD2 (7 bases). This CDR3 contains 14 residues. Deletions cut 6 bases from V and 1 base from J, with 11 bases between. CDR1 is MGHDK, CDR2 SYGVNS, per germline.

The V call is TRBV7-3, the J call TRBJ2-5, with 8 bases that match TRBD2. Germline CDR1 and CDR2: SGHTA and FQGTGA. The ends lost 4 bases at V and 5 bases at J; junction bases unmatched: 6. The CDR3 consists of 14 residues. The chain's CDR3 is CASSSTGGGETQYF. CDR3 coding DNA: TGTGCCAGCAGCTCCACGGGCGGGGGGGAGACCCAGTACTTC.

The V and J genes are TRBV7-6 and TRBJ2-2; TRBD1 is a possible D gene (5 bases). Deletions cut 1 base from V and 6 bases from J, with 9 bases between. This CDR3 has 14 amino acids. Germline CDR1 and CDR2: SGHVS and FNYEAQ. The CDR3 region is CASSLGQFAGELFF. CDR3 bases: TGTGCCAGCAGCTTAGGACAGTTCGCCGGGGAGCTGTTTTTT. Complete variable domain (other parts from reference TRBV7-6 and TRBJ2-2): GAGVSQSPRYKVTKRGQDVALRCDPISGHVSLYWYRQALGQGPEFLTYFNYEAQQDKSGLPNDRFSAERPEGSISTLTIQRTEQRDSAMYRCASSLGQFAGELFFGEGSRLTVL.